This entry is about one T cell receptor beta chain. The data are from a study of blood T cell repertoires in COVID-19. For the study at large: Sample material is recorded as cDNA or gDNA derived from T cells, B-cell-depleted T cells, or PBMCs.

Self-reported history from a screening survey and questionnaire set each donor's cohort. Donors of Cohort 3 who recovered were those that had two negative PCRs, clearance, or symptom resolution. CDR1 is SNHLY, CDR2 FYNNEI, per germline. This CDR3 contains 14 residues. Trimming removed 6 bases at V and 8 bases at J, with 16 bases between. Method: immunoSEQ multiplex PCR; TCRdb's copy keeps in-frame clones and lacks some. This table holds roughly 140,000 clones, approximately 80% found once. This clonotype was sampled from a woman aged 35 to 49 who had recovered from COVID-19. Sequencing was done on a sample of PBMCs or T cells enriched from blood (not recorded which). The chain uses TRBV2 and TRBJ2-2; the D gene is possibly TRBD2 (6 bases). The DNA for the CDR3 is TGTGCCAGCAGGGTAGGGACTGCACCGGGGGAGCTGTTTTTT. Translated, it gives CASRVGTAPGELFF.